The 14 T cell receptor beta chains listed next were all sequenced from one sample in a study of blood T cell repertoires in COVID-19. Here immunoSEQ multiplex PCR was the method, and the copy in TCRdb shows in-frame clones only, minus some. The repertoire holds about 220,000 clones, with about 80% as singletons. Sequences were obtained from PBMCs or T cells enriched from blood (not recorded which). Source of these receptors: a woman in her 40s who had been exposed to COVID-19.

The chain uses TRBV28 and TRBJ1-2; 12 bases agree with TRBD1. The CDR3 loop spans 18 amino acids. CDR1 is MDHEN and CDR2 is SYDVKM in the germline V gene. The V segment lost 5 bases and the J segment 4 bases; nucleotides outside the gene matches: 14. The CDR3 region has the DNA TGTGCCAGCAGTCCGGGGGGACAGGGGGCAATAGGCGGCTATGGCTACACCTTC. Its protein product is CASSPGGQGAIGGYGYTF.

The V call is TRBV5-1, the J call TRBJ1-2, with D uncertain. The ends were cut back, 0 bases at V and 7 bases at J, with 13 bases in the middle. Germline-derived CDR1 and CDR2 are SGHRS and YFSETQ. The CDR3 spans 14 residues. The CDR3 nucleotides are TGCGCCAGCAGCTTGGAGAGACAAGTATCTGGCTACACCTTC. Its translation is CASSLERQVSGYTF.

The chain links TRBV7-3 to TRBJ1-2; 8 bases fit TRBD1. Germline V CDR1 and CDR2: SGHTA, FQGTGA. The CDR3 sequence is 15 residues long. The junction had 9 bases not matched to a gene; V was cut back by 5 bases and J by 4 bases. The CDR3 region is CASSPGQGWSYGYTF. DNA for the CDR3: TGTGCCAGCAGCCCAGGACAGGGCTGGAGCTATGGCTACACCTTC.

This chain joins TRBV4-3 and TRBJ2-1; TRBD1 matches at 10 bases. There are 14 residues in the CDR3. Trimming removed 3 bases from V and 7 bases from J; junction bases left unmatched: 3. Germline V gene sequence: CDR1 LGHNA, CDR2 YSLEER. The CDR3 is CASSQRTGGNEQFF. CDR3 bases: TGCGCCAGCAGCCAGAGGACAGGGGGGAATGAGCAGTTCTTC.

The sample holds one count of this clone. This chain connects TRBV6-6 to TRBJ1-5; 7 positions match TRBD1. This CDR3 contains 14 residues. Trimming took 5 bases from V and 4 from J; bases not matched to a gene: 5. CDR1 and CDR2 (germline): MNHNY, SVGAGI (reference sequence). CDR3 DNA sequence: TGTGCCAGCAGTACGACAGGGTCAAATCAGCCCCAGCATTTT. Translated, it gives CASSTTGSNQPQHF.

This clone was seen once. This rearrangement joins TRBV6-5 to TRBJ1-5, with TRBD1 matching 7 bases. Germline CDR1 reads MNHEY; CDR2 reads SVGAGI. V lost 4 bases and J lost 3; bases outside the gene matches: 3. This CDR3 comprises 14 residues. CDR3 sequence (DNA): TGTGCCAGCAGTTCGGACAGGTTCAATCAGCCCCAGCATTTT. It yields the protein CASSSDRFNQPQHF.

The chain joins TRBV7-3 to TRBJ2-2; no definite D call. The CDR3 has 14 amino acids. The germline V and J ends were trimmed by 0 bases and 7 bases, with 9 bases remaining between them. Germline CDR1 reads SGHTA; CDR2 reads FQGTGA. This CDR3 reads CASSLTVPGGELFF. The CDR3 nucleotides read TGTGCCAGCAGCTTAACGGTTCCCGGCGGGGAGCTGTTTTTT.

The chain employs TRBV2 and TRBJ2-3, with a possible D match to TRBD1 (6 bases). CDR1 SNHLY and CDR2 FYNNEI come from the germline V gene. V was cut by 6 bases and J by 0 bases, with 10 bases left in between. This CDR3 comprises 14 residues. The CDR3 here is CASRIDRSTDTQYF. As DNA, the CDR3 is TGTGCCAGCAGAATCGACAGGAGCACAGATACGCAGTATTTT.

V is TRBV6-1 and J is TRBJ2-6; a weak D match, TRBD2 (6 bases). CDR1 is MNHNS, CDR2 SASEGT, per germline. Trimming stripped 3 bases from V and 1 base from J, with 16 bases between. The CDR3 extends over 18 amino acids. This chain's CDR3 is CASSDLGGVGSGANVLTF. In nucleotides, the CDR3 is TGTGCCAGCAGTGACCTCGGGGGTGTTGGGTCTGGGGCCAACGTCCTGACTTTC.

The V and J genes are TRBV5-1 and TRBJ2-1; TRBD1 aligns across 8 bases. With 4 bases clipped from V and 6 bases from J, the junction kept 3 bases outside the gene matches. The CDR3 is made up of 13 amino acids. Germline CDR1 is SGHRS and CDR2 is YFSETQ. CDR3 region: CASSVDRGNEQFF. The CDR3 nucleotides are TGCGCCAGCAGCGTCGACAGGGGCAATGAGCAGTTCTTC.

This clone was detected once. The chain has TRBV4-1 and TRBJ2-1; D is undetermined. There are 14 residues in the CDR3. Trimming removed 4 bases from V and 6 bases from J, with 13 bases in between. The germline gives CDR1 MGHRA, CDR2 YSYEKL. The CDR3, as DNA: TGCGCCAGCAGCCGCCAACAGATACCCAATGAGCAGTTCTTC. Translated: CASSRQQIPNEQFF.

The chain uses TRBV18 and TRBJ1-5; 8 nucleotides match TRBD1. J gave up 6 bases and V 5 bases, and 9 bases lay outside the gene matches. Germline assignment: CDR1 KGHSH and CDR2 LQKENI. CDR3 length: 15 residues. CDR3 coding DNA: TGTGCCAGCTCAGGTAGGACAGGGATGATTCAGCCCCAGCATTTT. Translation gives CASSGRTGMIQPQHF.

This clone has a single count. This chain joins TRBV7-6 and TRBJ1-3; no definite D call. V lost 5 bases to trimming and J lost 7 bases, with 21 bases between them. Germline loops: CDR1 SGHVS, CDR2 FNYEAQ. The CDR3 spans 16 residues. DNA of the CDR3: TGTGCCAGCAGCCCTCGCGACCTTAAACCGGGGAACACCATATATTTT. This codes for CASSPRDLKPGNTIYF.

This chain connects TRBV4-1 to TRBJ2-6, with a weak D call TRBD2 (5 bases). Trimming removed 1 base from V and 0 bases from J, with 13 bases in between. Per germline, CDR1 MGHRA and CDR2 YSYEKL. The length of the CDR3 is 18 residues. The CDR3 here is CASSQGTLRDSGANVLTF. The CDR3 DNA follows: TGCGCCAGCAGCCAAGGTACTCTCCGGGACTCTGGGGCCAACGTCCTGACTTTC.